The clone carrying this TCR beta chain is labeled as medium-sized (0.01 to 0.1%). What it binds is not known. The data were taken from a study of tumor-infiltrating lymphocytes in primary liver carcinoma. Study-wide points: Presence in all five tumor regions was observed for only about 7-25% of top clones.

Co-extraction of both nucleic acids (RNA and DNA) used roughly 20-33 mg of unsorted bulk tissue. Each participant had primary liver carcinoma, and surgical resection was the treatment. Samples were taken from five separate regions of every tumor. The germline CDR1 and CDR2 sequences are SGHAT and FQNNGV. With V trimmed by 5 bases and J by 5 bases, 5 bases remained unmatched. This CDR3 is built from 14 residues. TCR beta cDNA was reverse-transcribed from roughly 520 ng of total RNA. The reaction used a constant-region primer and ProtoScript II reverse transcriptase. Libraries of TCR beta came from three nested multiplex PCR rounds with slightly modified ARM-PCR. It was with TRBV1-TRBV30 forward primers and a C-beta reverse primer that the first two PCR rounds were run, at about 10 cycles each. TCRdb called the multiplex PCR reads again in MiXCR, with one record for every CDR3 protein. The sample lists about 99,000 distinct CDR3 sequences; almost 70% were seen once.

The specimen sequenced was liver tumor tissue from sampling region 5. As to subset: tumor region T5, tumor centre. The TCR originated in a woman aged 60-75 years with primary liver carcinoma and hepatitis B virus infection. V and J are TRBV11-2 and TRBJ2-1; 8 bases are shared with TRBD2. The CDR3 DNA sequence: TGTGCCAGCAGCCGTGGACTAGCCGACAATGAGCAGTTCTTC. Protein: CASSRGLADNEQFF.